The text below deals with one T cell receptor beta chain. The specificity of this receptor is unknown. No clone much larger than this one lies a single base away; base qualities are absent. The sample originates from a study of blood T cells in healthy people across ages (dated by TCRdb to 2014 to 2015). Study-wide context: In model experiments, template switching captured roughly one uniquely barcoded TCR beta cDNA molecule for every two T cells. Age-related changes in TCR beta repertoire diversity were measured in the study by deep sequencing normalized with unique cDNA molecular identifiers. Four age groups were formed from the donors: young (average about 16 years), middle-aged (approximately 40), aged (62) and long-lived (less than 85). To avoid experimental bias, donors of different ages were randomly spread across the sequencing lanes. Using the same blood draw, the study looked at two additional independent replicas of 1 million unique cDNA reads for two donors, one aged 18 to 30 and the other aged 80 or older. General study outcomes and caveats: The percentage of naive T cells measured by flow cytometry correlated strongly with observed TCR beta diversity. Since profiling was done on bulk unsorted PBMCs, naive and antigen-experienced compartments could not be conclusively compared. The long-lived group showed more naive CD4+ T cells, fewer expanded clones and increased TCR diversity than the aged group, suggesting age selection. Because donor CMV infection status was unknown, age-related changes in expanded clonotypes were potentially confounded. Estimates of total diversity based on one million sequenced T cells were regarded as lower bounds and as underestimates. As age increased, observed TCR beta diversity per million T cells dropped in a roughly linear way, and a significant reduction was already evident by age 40.

The donors were 40 or so Caucasian individuals from Russia, aged about 6 to 95 years, who were systemically healthy. About 9.6 milliliters of peripheral blood were collected from each donor into EDTA-treated Vacutainer tubes. Ficoll-Paque density-gradient centrifugation was used to isolate PBMCs, with at least 6.5 million per sample. Trizol reagent was used to extract total RNA from PBMCs, with at least 5 micrograms per sample. Naive CD45RAhigh/CD27high T cell percentages were measured by flow cytometry on a PBMC aliquot from every donor. The library was made by 5' RACE. The reads were generated on an Illumina HiSeq 2500. A second PCR of 7 to 11 cycles was run with a J-beta primer mix and a sample-barcoded 5' primer. A template-switch 5' adaptor carrying 12 random nucleotides introduced a unique molecular identifier onto each TCR beta cDNA molecule. Each sample yielded at least 2.5 million CDR3-containing paired-end reads. First-strand cDNA synthesis was performed from all RNA using the Mint cDNA synthesis kit, with priming by a TRBC-specific oligonucleotide. Following uracil-DNA glycosylase treatment, all cDNA underwent a first 18-cycle PCR with the universal primers M1SS and BC2_uni_R. The source study handled its data this way. Normalization of each sample was performed by random selection of 1 million high-quality reads, each carrying a distinct molecular identifier. Instead of being binned into consensus sequences, reads that shared molecular identifiers were thrown out. MiTCR, run with a Q25 quality threshold and the strictest error-elimination algorithm, handled CDR3 identification, clonotype clustering and error correction. Lower-bound total TCR beta diversity was estimated with a nonparametric unseen species model using Euler transformation. The public reads were run again by TCRdb, first through fastp at Q25 and then through MiXCR, and only productive beta chains were kept. Records with the same CDR3 protein are collapsed into one entry carrying the most frequent genes and DNA. The V and J calls follow TCRdb's processing rather than the paper's. The sample has 1.5 million to 2 million distinct CDR3 sequences on record, 25% to 30% of them singletons. The top ten constitute 7.7% of the sample.

Trimmed from V: 0 bases; trimmed from J: 6 bases; junction bases lacking a gene match: 8. From the germline V gene, CDR1 is MGHRA and CDR2 is YSYEKL. The CDR3 runs 16 amino acids, cysteine and phenylalanine included. Only the CDR3 portion is preserved as DNA: 48 bases, with reading frame beginning at the first base. The chain couples TRBV4-1 to TRBJ2-1, and TRBD2 aligns with 7 junction nucleotides. This TCR was sampled from a woman in her 30s in good health. The sample comprised blood. The encoded CDR3 is CASSQDVAGVINEQFF. The DNA sequence is as follows: TGCGCCAGCAGCCAAGATGTCGCGGGGGTTATCAATGAGCAGTTCTTC.